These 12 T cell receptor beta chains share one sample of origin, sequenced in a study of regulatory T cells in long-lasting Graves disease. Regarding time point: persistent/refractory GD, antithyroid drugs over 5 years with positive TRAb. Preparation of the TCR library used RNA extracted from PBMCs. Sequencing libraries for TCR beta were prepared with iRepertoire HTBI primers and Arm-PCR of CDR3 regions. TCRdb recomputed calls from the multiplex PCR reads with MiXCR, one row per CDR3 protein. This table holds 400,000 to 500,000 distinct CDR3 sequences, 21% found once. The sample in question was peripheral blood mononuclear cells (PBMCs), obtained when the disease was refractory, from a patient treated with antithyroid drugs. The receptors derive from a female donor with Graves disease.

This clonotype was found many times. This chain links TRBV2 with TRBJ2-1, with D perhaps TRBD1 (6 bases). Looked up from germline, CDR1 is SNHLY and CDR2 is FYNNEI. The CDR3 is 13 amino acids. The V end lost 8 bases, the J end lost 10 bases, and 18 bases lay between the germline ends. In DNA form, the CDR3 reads TGTGCCAGCTCACTGCCCCCCGGGACAGAGCAGTTCTTC. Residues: CASSLPPGTEQFF.

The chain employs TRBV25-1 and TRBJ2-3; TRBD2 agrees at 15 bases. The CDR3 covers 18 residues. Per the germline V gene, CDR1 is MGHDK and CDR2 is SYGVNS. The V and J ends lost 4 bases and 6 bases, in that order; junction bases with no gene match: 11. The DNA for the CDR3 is TGTGCCAGCAGTGGAGTCCCGGGACTAGCGGGAGGAGGGGATACGCAGTATTTT. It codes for CASSGVPGLAGGGDTQYF.

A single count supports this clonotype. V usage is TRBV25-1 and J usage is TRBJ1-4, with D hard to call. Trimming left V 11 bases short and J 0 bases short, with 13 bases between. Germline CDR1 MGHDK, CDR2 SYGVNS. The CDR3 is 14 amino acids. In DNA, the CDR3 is TGTGCCTGCGCAGATCCGACAACTAATGAAAAACTGTTTTTT. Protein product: CACADPTTNEKLFF.

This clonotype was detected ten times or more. In DNA form, the CDR3 reads TGTGCCACCAGCAGAGATACAGGGGGTAACAATCAGCCCCAGCATTTT. The encoded protein is CATSRDTGGNNQPQHF. V is TRBV15 and J is TRBJ1-5; 8 nucleotides match TRBD1. From germline, CDR1 is LNHNV and CDR2 YYDKDF (reference sequence). The V and J ends lost 0 bases and 3 bases, in that order; junction bases with no gene match: 4. CDR3 length equals 16 residues.

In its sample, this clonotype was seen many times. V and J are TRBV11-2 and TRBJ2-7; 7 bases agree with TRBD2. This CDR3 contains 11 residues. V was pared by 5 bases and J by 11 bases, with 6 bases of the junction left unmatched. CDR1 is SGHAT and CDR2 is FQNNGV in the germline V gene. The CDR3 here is CASSNARGEYF. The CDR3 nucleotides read TGTGCCAGCAGCAACGCCCGGGGGGAGTACTTC.

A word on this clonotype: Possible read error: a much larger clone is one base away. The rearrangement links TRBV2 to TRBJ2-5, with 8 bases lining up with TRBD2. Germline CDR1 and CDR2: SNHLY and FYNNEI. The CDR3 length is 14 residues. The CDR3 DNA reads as TGTGCCAGCTCCGATAGCGGGAAGGGGGAGACCCAGCACTTC. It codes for CASSDSGKGETQHF.

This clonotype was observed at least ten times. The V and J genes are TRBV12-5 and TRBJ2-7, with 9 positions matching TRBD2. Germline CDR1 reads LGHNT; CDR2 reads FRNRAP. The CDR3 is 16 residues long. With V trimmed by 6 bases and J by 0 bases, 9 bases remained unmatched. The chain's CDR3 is CASGPQREAPSYEQYF. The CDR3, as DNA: TGTGCTAGTGGCCCCCAGCGGGAGGCTCCCTCCTACGAGCAGTACTTC.

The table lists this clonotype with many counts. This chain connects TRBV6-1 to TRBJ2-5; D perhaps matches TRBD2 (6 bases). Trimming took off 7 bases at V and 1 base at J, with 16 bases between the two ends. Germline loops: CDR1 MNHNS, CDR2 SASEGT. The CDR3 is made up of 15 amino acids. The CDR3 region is CASKGAGGVQETQYF. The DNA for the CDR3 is TGTGCCAGCAAGGGAGCGGGTGGTGTCCAAGAGACCCAGTACTTC.

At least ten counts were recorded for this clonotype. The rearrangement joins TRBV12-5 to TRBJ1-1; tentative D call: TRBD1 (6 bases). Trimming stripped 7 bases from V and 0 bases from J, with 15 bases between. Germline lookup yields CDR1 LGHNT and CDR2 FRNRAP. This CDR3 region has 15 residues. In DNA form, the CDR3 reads TGTGCTAGTGAACAGGGAATCGGGATGAACACTGAAGCTTTCTTT. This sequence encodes CASEQGIGMNTEAFF. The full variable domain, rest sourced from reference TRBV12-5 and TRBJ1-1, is DARVTQTPRHKVTEMGQEVTMRCQPILGHNTVFWYRQTMMQGLELLAYFRNRAPLDDSGMPKDRFSAEMPDATLATLKIQPSEPRDSAVYFCASEQGIGMNTEAFFGQGTRLTVV.

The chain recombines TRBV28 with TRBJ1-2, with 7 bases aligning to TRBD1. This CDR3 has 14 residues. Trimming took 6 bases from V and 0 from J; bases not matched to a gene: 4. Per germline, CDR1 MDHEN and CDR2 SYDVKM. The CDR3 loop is CASRPGGPNYGYTF. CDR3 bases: TGTGCCAGCAGACCAGGGGGACCTAACTATGGCTACACCTTC.

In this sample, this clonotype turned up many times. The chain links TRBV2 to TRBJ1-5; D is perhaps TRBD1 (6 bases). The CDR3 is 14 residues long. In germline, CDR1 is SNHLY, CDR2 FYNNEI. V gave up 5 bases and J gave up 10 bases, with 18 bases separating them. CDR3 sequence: CASSLEVGHPPQHF. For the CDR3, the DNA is TGTGCCAGCAGTCTCGAAGTGGGACATCCACCCCAGCATTTT.

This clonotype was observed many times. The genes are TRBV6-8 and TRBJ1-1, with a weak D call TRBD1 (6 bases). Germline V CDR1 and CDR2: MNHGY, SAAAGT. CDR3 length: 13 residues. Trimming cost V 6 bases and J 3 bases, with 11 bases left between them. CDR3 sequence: CASRQGMYTEAFF. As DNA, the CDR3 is TGTGCCAGCAGACAGGGAATGTACACTGAAGCTTTCTTT.